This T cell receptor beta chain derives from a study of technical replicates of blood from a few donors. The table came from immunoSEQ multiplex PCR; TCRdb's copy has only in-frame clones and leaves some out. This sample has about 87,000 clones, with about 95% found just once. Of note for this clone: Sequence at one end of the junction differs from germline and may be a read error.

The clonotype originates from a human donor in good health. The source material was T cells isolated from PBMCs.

The CDR3 region is CASSIHSKEAQYF. In DNA, the CDR3 is TGCGCCAGCAGCATACACTCGAAAGAGGCCCAGTACTTC. V usage is TRBV5-1 and J usage is TRBJ2-5; D gene ambiguous. In germline, CDR1 is SGHRS, CDR2 YFSETQ. The CDR3 runs 13 residues.